This T cell receptor beta chain was captured in a study of T-cell memory formation after mild COVID-19 (dated by TCRdb to about 2021). For the wider study: TCR sequence clusters from the two donors were found to be largely donor specific. In a couple of donors, T-cell clones that expanded and contracted after mild COVID-19 were followed by sequencing TCRalpha and TCRbeta repertoires longitudinally. The cohort was made up of two young adult volunteers, one female and one male, who were previously healthy.

V loses 0 bases, J loses 7 bases, and the germline ends lie 16 bases apart. Taken from the germline V gene, the CDR1 and CDR2 loops are KGHSH and LQKENI. From its cysteine to its phenylalanine, the CDR3 spans 15 amino acids. Just the 45-base CDR3 DNA is kept, in frame starting at base 1. The paper as a whole reports these results and caveats: Clones that contracted from day 15 to 85 showed balanced CD4/CD8 phenotypes, whereas a second wave of clones that expanded from day 15 to 37 leaned towards CD4+. Whether the second-wave clones peaking on day 37 were SARS-CoV-2 specific was not confirmed. Contracting CD4+ clones were found mainly in CM and EM memory subsets, while CD8+ clones were enriched in EMRA. Only a couple of mild cases were covered in the study, and larger cohorts including severe cases with pre-infection samples were considered necessary. Some responding clones were detected in pre-infection memory, which suggested that pre-existing cross-reactive memory T cells had joined the SARS-CoV-2 response.

Comment on this clonotype: No cognate antigen has been identified for it. No clone much larger than this one lies a single base away; base qualities are absent.

Instrument on record: Illumina NovaSeq 6000. Using 5'RACE with constant-segment primers, TCRalpha and TCRbeta cDNA libraries were constructed, with sample barcodes and unique molecular identifiers added in the process. RNA was extracted from every sample with Trizol reagent. Amplification of the libraries took two PCR steps, and the second step added a second sample barcode plus Illumina TruSeq adapters. Sequencing of libraries was performed on an Illumina NovaSeq with 2 x 150 bp paired-end reads. For the original study's pipeline: The reads were demultiplexed and collapsed into UMI-guided consensus sequences using migec v1.2.7. With mixcr v2.1.11, UMI consensuses were aligned to TRA and TRB V and J templates and assembled into clonotypes. Expanded or contracted clonotypes were those called significant by both edgeR and NoisET, with noise models trained on biological replicates. edgeR calls used a false discovery rate-adjusted p below 0.01 and a log2 fold-change threshold of 1. As an exploratory analysis of dynamics, max-normalized trajectories of the 1000 most abundant clonotypes were examined by PCA with hierarchical clustering. Separately sequenced CD4+ and CD8+ repertoires were used to assign the CD4 or CD8 phenotype of responding clones. TCRdb itself trimmed the public reads at Q25 with fastp, ran MiXCR and retained productive beta chains. Rows with a matching CDR3 protein are joined into one entry that keeps the most common DNA and genes. The V and J calls shown here were made by TCRdb, not taken from the authors' results. Present in this sample are hundreds of thousands of distinct CDR3 sequences, roughly 18% of which were seen just once. Of the sample, more than 10% is held by the ten largest clones.

Ficoll-Paque density gradient centrifugation was used to isolate PBMCs. The chain couples TRBV18 to TRBJ2-7; the D region possibly corresponds to TRBD2 (6 bases align). This clonotype was sampled from an adult woman who had mild COVID-19 (a few samples of this study predate the infection). The sample titles of this study are shuffled in the database, so cell type and time point are left out; the donor was told from shared clones. The specimen sequenced was PBMCs or a T cell subset sorted from them (not recorded which). Here the CDR3 is given as CASSPPGLAFGEQYF. The sequence in DNA is TGTGCCAGCTCACCACCGGGCCTAGCGTTCGGGGAGCAGTACTTC.